Reported below is one T cell receptor (beta chain). It lacks a known antigen. Base qualities are not recorded, but no much larger clone differs from it by a single base. The data stem from a study of T-cell memory formation after mild COVID-19 (dated by TCRdb to the early 2020s). Regarding the study in general: TCR sequence clusters from the two donors were largely donor specific. In a couple of donors, T-cell clones that expanded and contracted after mild COVID-19 were followed by sequencing TCRalpha and TCRbeta repertoires longitudinally. Two young, previously healthy adult volunteers, one female and one male, were included in the cohort.

Looking up the germline V gene yields CDR1 SGHDN and CDR2 FVKESK. Taken from cysteine to phenylalanine, the CDR3 has 17 residues. The retained sequence is limited to the CDR3, 51 bases, with the frame set at the first base. The junction carries 17 bases between V and J, which are trimmed by 1 base and 2 bases respectively. General study outcomes and caveats: Contracting CD4+ clones were located mainly in the CM and EM memory subsets, whereas CD8+ clones were found to be enriched in EMRA. Some responding clones were detected in pre-infection memory, which suggested that pre-existing cross-reactive memory T cells had joined the SARS-CoV-2 response. Clones contracting from day 15 to 85 had balanced CD4/CD8 phenotypes, while a second wave expanding from day 15 to 37 was biased towards CD4+. The study included only a couple of mild cases, and larger cohorts that include severe cases with pre-infection samples were judged to be necessary. SARS-CoV-2 specificity was not confirmed for the second-wave clones peaking on day 37.

Ficoll-Paque density gradient centrifugation was used to isolate PBMCs. The instrument given in TCRdb is Illumina NovaSeq 6000. cDNA libraries for TCRalpha and TCRbeta were prepared by 5'RACE using constant-segment primers, with sample barcodes and unique molecular identifiers added. Trizol reagent was used to extract RNA from every sample. Libraries were amplified in two PCR steps, with a second sample barcode and Illumina TruSeq adapters added in the second step. Sequencing of the libraries was done on an Illumina NovaSeq, producing 2 x 150 bp paired-end reads. The study's own analysis went as follows. With migec v1.2.7, reads were demultiplexed and then collapsed into UMI-guided consensus sequences. With mixcr v2.1.11, UMI consensuses were aligned to TRA and TRB V and J templates and assembled into clonotypes. A clonotype was counted as expanded or contracted only when both edgeR and NoisET called the clonotype significant, with the noise models trained on biological replicates. edgeR calls used a false discovery rate-adjusted p below 0.01 and a log2 fold-change threshold of 1. PCA with hierarchical clustering of max-normalized trajectories of the 1000 most abundant clonotypes was used as exploratory dynamics analysis. Separately sequenced CD4+ and CD8+ repertoires were used to assign a CD4 or CD8 phenotype to each responding clone. Using fastp trimming at Q25 and MiXCR clonotype assembly, TCRdb reanalyzed the public sequencing data and kept in-frame beta chains. Rows merge per CDR3 protein into single entries with the most common DNA and genes. The V and J calls follow TCRdb's processing rather than the paper's. This sample has nearly 110,000 distinct CDR3 sequences in its table, and 9.5% to 15% of those were observed once. Approximately 30% of the sample goes to the ten largest clones.

Recombination linked TRBV14 to TRBJ2-5; matching of 5 bases hints at TRBD1 as the D gene. Sequencing was done on a sample of PBMCs or a T cell subset sorted from them (not recorded which). The sequence came from an adult woman who had mild COVID-19 (a few samples of this study predate the infection). The sample titles of this study are shuffled in the database, so cell type and time point are left out; the donor was told from shared clones. The DNA sequence is as follows: TGTGCCAGCAGCCAAGCCAGGGATTCGGTCCGGCAAGAGACCCAGTACTTC. This yields the protein CASSQARDSVRQETQYF.